This T cell receptor (beta chain) was captured in a study of multiple sclerosis patients with progressive multifocal leukoencephalopathy. Looking at the study overall: The control group, sampled over time, had multiple sclerosis, received natalizumab and did not develop PML.

Sequencing was at survey level. Clones were sequenced by immunoSEQ multiplex PCR, and TCRdb holds only the in-frame ones, with some missing. The sample shows more than 30,000 clones, 89% of them seen only once. Germline loops: CDR1 SGHDT, CDR2 YYEEEE. This CDR3 contains 12 residues. V dropped 4 bases and J dropped 13 bases, with 17 bases sitting between them. Time point described: before natalizumab initiation. This clonotype originated in a human donor with multiple sclerosis. Material for sequencing was PBMCs. The J gene is TRBJ2-5, the V gene TRBV5-6, with D possibly TRBD2 on 5 matching bases. The CDR3 coding sequence is TGTGCCAGCAGCCCACGAGCCGGGGAGTGGTACTTC. It yields the protein CASSPRAGEWYF.